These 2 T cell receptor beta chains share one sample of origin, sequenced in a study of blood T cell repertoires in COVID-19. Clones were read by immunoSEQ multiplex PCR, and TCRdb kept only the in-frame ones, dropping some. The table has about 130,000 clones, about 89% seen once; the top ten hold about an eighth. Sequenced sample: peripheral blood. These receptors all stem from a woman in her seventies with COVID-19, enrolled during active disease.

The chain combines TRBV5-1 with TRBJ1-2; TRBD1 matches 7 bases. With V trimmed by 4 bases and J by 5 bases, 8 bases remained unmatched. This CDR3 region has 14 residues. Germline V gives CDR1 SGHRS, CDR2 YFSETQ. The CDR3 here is CASSPGQVKYGYTF. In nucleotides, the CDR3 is TGCGCCAGCAGCCCTGGACAGGTTAAGTATGGCTACACCTTC. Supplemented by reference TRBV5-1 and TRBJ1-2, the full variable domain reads KAGVTQTPRYLIKTRGQQVTLSCSPISGHRSVSWYQQTPGQGLQFLFEYFSETQRNKGNFPGRFSGRQFSNSRSEMNVSTLELGDSALYLCASSPGQVKYGYTFGSGTRLTVV.

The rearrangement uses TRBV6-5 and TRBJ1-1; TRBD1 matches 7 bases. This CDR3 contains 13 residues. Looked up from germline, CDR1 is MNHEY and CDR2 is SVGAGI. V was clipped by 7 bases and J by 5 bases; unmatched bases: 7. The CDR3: CASKRTGVTEAFF. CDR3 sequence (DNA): TGTGCCAGCAAGAGAACAGGGGTTACTGAAGCTTTCTTT.